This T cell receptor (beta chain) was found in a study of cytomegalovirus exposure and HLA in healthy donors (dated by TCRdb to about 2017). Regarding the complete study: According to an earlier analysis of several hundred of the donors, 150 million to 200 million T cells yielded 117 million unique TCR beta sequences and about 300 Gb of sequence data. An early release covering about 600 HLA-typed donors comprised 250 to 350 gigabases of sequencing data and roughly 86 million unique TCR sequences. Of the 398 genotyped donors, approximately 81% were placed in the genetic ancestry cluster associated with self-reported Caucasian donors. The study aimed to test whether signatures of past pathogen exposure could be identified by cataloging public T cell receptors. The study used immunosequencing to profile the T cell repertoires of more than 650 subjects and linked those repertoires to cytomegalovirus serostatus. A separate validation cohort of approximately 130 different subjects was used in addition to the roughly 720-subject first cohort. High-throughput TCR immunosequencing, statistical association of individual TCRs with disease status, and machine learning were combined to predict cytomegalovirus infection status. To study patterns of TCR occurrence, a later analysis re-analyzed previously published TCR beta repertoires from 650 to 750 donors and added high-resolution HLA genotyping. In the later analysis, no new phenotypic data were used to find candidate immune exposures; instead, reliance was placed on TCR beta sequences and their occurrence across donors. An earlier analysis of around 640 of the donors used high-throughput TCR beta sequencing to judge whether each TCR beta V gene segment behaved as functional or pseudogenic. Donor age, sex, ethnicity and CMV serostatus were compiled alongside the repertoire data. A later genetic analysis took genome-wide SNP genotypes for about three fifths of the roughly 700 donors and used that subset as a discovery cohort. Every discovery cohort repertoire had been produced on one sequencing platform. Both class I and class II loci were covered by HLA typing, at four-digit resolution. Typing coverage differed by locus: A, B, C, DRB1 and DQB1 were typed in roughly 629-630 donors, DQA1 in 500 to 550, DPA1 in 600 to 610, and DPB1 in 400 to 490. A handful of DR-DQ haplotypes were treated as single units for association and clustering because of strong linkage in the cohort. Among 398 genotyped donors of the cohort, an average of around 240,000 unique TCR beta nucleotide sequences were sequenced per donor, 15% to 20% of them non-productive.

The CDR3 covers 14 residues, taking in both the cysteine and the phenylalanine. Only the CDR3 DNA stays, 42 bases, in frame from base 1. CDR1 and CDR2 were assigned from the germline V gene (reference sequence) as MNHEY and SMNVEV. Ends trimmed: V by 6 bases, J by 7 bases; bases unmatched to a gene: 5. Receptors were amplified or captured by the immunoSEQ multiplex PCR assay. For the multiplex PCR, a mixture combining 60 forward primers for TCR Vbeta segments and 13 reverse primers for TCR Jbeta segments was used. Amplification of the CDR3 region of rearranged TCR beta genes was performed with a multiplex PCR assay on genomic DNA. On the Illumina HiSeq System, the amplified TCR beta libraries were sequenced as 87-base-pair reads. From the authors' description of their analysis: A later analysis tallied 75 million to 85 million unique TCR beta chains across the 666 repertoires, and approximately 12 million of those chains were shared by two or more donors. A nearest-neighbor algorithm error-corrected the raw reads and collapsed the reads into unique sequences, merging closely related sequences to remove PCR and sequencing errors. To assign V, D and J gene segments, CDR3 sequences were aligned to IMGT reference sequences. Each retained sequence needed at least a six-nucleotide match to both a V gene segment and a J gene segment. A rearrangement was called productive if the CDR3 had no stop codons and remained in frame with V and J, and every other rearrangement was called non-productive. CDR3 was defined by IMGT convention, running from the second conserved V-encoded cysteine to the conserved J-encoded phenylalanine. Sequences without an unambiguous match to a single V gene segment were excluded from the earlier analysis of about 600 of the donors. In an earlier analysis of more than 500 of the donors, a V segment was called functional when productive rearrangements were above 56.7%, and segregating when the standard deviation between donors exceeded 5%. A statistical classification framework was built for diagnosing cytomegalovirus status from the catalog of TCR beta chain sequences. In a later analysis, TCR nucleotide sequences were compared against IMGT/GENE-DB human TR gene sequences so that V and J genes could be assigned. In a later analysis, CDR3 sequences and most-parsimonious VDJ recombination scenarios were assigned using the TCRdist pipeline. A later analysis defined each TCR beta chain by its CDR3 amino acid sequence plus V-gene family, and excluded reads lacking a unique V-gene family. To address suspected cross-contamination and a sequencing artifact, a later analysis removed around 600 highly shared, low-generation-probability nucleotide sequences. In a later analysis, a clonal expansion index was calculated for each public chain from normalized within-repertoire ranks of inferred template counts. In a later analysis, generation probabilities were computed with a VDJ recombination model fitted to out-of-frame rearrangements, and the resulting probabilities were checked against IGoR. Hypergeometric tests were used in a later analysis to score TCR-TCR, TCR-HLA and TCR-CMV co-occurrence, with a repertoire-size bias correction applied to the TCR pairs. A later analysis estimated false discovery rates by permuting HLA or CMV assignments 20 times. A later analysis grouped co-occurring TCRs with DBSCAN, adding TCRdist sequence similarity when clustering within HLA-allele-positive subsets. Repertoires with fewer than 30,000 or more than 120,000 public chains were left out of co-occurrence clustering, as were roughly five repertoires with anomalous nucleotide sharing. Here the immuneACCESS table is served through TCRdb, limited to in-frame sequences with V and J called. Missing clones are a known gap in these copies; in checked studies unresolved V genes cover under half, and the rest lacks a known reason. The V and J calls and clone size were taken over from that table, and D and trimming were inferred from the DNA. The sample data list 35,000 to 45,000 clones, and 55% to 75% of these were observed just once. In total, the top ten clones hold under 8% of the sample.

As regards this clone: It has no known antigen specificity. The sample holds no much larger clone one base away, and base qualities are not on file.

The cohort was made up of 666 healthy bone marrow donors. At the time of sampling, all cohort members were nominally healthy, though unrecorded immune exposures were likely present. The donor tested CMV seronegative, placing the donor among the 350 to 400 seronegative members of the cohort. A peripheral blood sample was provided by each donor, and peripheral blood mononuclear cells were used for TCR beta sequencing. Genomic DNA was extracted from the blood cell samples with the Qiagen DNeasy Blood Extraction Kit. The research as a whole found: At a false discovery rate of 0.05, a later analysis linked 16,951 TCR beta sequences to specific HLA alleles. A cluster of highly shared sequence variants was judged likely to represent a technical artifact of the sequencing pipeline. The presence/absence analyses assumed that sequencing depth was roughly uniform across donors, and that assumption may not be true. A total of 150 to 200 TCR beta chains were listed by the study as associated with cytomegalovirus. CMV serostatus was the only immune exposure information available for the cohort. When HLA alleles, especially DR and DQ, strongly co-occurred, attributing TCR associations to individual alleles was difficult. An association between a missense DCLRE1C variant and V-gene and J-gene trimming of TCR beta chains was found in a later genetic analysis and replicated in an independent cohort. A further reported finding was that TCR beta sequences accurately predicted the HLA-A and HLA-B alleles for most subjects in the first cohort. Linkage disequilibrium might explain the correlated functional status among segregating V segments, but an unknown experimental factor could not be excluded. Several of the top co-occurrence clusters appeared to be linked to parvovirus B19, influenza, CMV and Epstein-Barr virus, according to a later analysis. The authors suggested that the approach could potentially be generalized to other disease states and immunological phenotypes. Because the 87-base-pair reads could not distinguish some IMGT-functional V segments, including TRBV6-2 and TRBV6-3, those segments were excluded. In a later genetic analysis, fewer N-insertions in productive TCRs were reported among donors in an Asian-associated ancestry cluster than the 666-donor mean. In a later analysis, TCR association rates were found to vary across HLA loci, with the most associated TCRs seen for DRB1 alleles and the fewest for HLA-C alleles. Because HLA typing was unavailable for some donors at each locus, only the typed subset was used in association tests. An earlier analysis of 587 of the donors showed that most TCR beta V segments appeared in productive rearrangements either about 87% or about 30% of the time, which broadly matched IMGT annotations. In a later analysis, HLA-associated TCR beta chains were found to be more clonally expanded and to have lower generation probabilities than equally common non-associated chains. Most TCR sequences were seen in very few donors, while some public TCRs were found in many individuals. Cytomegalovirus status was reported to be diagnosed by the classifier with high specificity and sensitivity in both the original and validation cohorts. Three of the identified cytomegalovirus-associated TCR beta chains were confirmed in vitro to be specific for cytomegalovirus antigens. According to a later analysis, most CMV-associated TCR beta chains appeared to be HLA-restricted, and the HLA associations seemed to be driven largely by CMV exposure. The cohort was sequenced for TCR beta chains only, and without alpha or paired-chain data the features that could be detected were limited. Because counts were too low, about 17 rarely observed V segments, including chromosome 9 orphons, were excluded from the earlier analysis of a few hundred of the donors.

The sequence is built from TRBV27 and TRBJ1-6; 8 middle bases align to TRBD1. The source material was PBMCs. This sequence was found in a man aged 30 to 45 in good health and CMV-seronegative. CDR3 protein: CASRAAGGNSPLHF. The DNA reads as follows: TGTGCCAGCAGAGCCGCAGGGGGCAATTCACCCCTCCACTTT.